This T cell receptor (beta chain) was identified in a study of T cells of healthy individuals. CDR1 MGHDK and CDR2 SYGVNS come from the germline V gene. Losses at the gene ends were 8 bases for V and 5 bases for J; bases not matched to a gene: 11. The CDR3 has 15 amino acids. Each CDR3 protein gets one entry after TCRdb re-called the 5' RACE reads with MiXCR. The table has fewer than 70,000 distinct CDR3 sequences, about 14% seen once. This clonotype came up many times. The chain links TRBV25-1 to TRBJ2-1; 8 bases fit TRBD2. The receptor was isolated from a human donor in good health. CDR3 bases: TGTGCCAGCCGTGTCTCGACGGGAGGGCACAATGAGCAGTTCTTC. Amino acids: CASRVSTGGHNEQFF.